These 26 T cell receptor beta chains were all obtained from the same sample, sequenced in a study of blood T cell repertoires in COVID-19. TCRdb keeps only in-frame clones here, not all; method: immunoSEQ multiplex PCR. The table has hundreds of thousands of clones, around 86% seen once; the top ten hold 4.5% to 6.5%. The source material was PBMCs or T cells enriched from blood (not recorded which). These receptors came from a man aged 60-69 years who had recovered from COVID-19.

The V gene is TRBV27, the J gene TRBJ1-6; D perhaps matches TRBD1 (5 bases). The germline V and J ends were trimmed by 3 bases and 13 bases, with 19 bases remaining between them. Germline CDR1 and CDR2: MNHEY and SMNVEV (reference sequence). The length of the CDR3 is 15 residues. CDR3 DNA sequence: TGTGCCAGCAGTTTCGGGACTTCGCTCAGCCTTCCCCTCCACTTT. Translated: CASSFGTSLSLPLHF.

Turning to this clone: In the same sample, other DNA sequences code for this CDR3. The rearrangement uses TRBV6-5 and TRBJ1-4; D is possibly TRBD1 (6 bases). CDR1 and CDR2 (germline): MNHEY, SVGAGI. V was cut by 3 bases and J by 0 bases, with 8 bases left in between. CDR3 length: 15 residues. The CDR3 spells CASSYSGATNEKLFF. In nucleotides, the CDR3 is TGTGCCAGCAGTTATTCAGGGGCAACTAATGAAAAACTGTTTTTT.

V is TRBV5-4 and J is TRBJ1-4, with 7 bases lining up with TRBD1. There are 14 residues in the CDR3. CDR1 is SGHNT, CDR2 YYREEE, per germline (reference sequence). The ends lost 0 bases at V and 9 bases at J; junction bases unmatched: 5. The CDR3 loop is CASSLEEGAKKLFF. CDR3 sequence (DNA): TGTGCCAGCAGCTTGGAGGAGGGGGCTAAAAAACTGTTTTTT.

This chain joins TRBV5-1 and TRBJ1-6, with TRBD1 identical over 7 bases. This CDR3 spans 16 amino acids. Trimming removed 4 bases from V and 7 bases from J; junction bases left unmatched: 11. Germline CDR1 reads SGHRS; CDR2 reads YFSETQ. In DNA form, the CDR3 reads TGCGCCAGCAGCGTATTTCAACAGGGGAAAAATTCACCCCTCCACTTT. Protein product: CASSVFQQGKNSPLHF.

This clone was counted a few times. The chain employs TRBV7-9 and TRBJ2-1, with a possible D match to TRBD1 (6 bases). From germline, CDR1 is SEHNR and CDR2 FQNEAQ (reference sequence). The CDR3 covers 14 residues. The V end lost 5 bases, the J end lost 6 bases, and 14 bases lay between the germline ends. CDR3 nucleotide sequence: TGTGCCAGCAGCCGAAACCGGGACACCAATGAGCAGTTCTTC. Amino acid sequence: CASSRNRDTNEQFF.

This clone was seen once. This chain joins TRBV6-5 and TRBJ2-7; no clear D gene. Between the trimmed V and J ends, which lost 6 bases and 1 base, there was a span of 10 bases. CDR1 and CDR2 from the germline V gene are MNHEY and SVGAGI. The CDR3 is made up of 13 amino acids. The CDR3 sequence is CASSRSISYEQYF. The CDR3 DNA follows: TGTGCCAGCAGCCGATCTATATCCTACGAGCAGTACTTC.

V usage is TRBV6-5 and J usage is TRBJ1-2; D might be TRBD1 (5 bases). Deletions cut 6 bases from V and 4 bases from J, with 18 bases between. The CDR3 covers 15 residues. The germline CDR1 and CDR2 sequences are MNHEY and SVGAGI. The chain's CDR3 is CASRADRPSVYGYTF. The CDR3 bases are TGTGCCAGCAGGGCCGACAGACCGTCAGTCTATGGCTACACCTTC.

The chain is built from TRBV3-1 (or the pseudogene TRBV3-2) and TRBJ2-1; D unresolved. V lost 1 base to trimming and J lost 7 bases, with 14 bases between them. The CDR3 is made up of 15 amino acids. CDR1 is LGHDT and CDR2 is YNNKEL in the germline V gene (reference sequence). The CDR3 sequence: CASSQGRPGVNEQFF. CDR3 bases: TGTGCCAGCAGCCAAGGCCGGCCAGGTGTAAATGAGCAGTTCTTC.

Here the CDR3 DNA reads TGTGCCAGCAGTTACTCCCCTCTAGCGGGAGTCTATATTGAGCAGTTCTTC. This gives the protein CASSYSPLAGVYIEQFF. The chain employs TRBV6-2 or TRBV6-3 and TRBJ2-1; 10 bases map to TRBD2. Losses at the gene ends were 0 bases for V and 9 bases for J; bases not matched to a gene: 11. The CDR3 sequence is 17 residues long. Per germline, CDR1 MNHEY and CDR2 SVGEGT.

The V gene is TRBV5-4, the J gene TRBJ2-2; TRBD2 might be the D (5 bases). Trimming stripped 4 bases from V and 0 bases from J, with 13 bases between. This CDR3 is built from 16 residues. Per germline, CDR1 SGHNT and CDR2 YYREEE (reference sequence). CDR3 DNA: TGTGCCAGCAGCGACCCGCGGGCCTCGAACACCGGGGAGCTGTTTTTT. This sequence encodes CASSDPRASNTGELFF.

This clone was detected once. V and J are TRBV27 and TRBJ1-4; D is unresolved. The germline V gene has CDR1 MNHEY and CDR2 SMNVEV (reference sequence). This CDR3 is 15 amino acids long. The V end lost 3 bases, the J end lost 4 bases, and 12 bases lay between the germline ends. The CDR3 region is CASSLEAGHNEKLFF. CDR3 DNA sequence: TGTGCCAGCAGTTTGGAGGCAGGCCATAATGAAAAACTGTTTTTT.

J is TRBJ2-7 and V is TRBV9, with 14 positions matching TRBD2. There are 15 residues in the CDR3. CDR1 SGDLS and CDR2 YYNGEE come from the germline V gene. V shed 0 bases and J 6 bases; nucleotides not matched to a gene: 2. CDR3 loop: CASSVDGLAGGEQYF. The DNA of the CDR3 is TGTGCCAGCAGCGTAGATGGACTAGCGGGGGGCGAGCAGTACTTC. Complete variable domain (other parts from reference TRBV9 and TRBJ2-7): DSGVTQTPKHLITATGQRVTLRCSPRSGDLSVYWYQQSLDQGLQFLIQYYNGEERAKGNILERFSAQQFPDLHSELNLSSLELGDSALYFCASSVDGLAGGEQYFGPGTRLTVT.

In this sample, this clone turned up once. The chain has TRBV4-1 and TRBJ2-1; D might be TRBD2 (6 bases). Germline V gene lookup returns CDR1 MGHRA and CDR2 YSYEKL. The CDR3 contains 15 residues. The germline V and J ends were trimmed by 1 base and 10 bases, with 17 bases remaining between them. The CDR3 DNA reads TGCGCCAGCAGCCAAGTATCCCCGAATAGCGGAGAGCAGTTCTTC. Protein: CASSQVSPNSGEQFF.

The chain carries TRBV5-4 and TRBJ1-1; D possibly corresponds to TRBD1 (6 bases). CDR3 size: 14 residues. The V gene lost 6 bases and the J gene lost 3 bases, with 15 bases spanning the gap. Germline CDR1 SGHNT, CDR2 YYREEE (reference sequence). Here the CDR3 reads CASTTGIGDTEAFF. CDR3 coding DNA: TGTGCCAGCACCACAGGGATCGGGGACACTGAAGCTTTCTTT.

This sequence joins TRBV6-5 and TRBJ2-1, with 8 bases fitting TRBD2. This CDR3 is built from 13 residues. After removal of 7 bases from V and 7 bases from J, the junction contained 6 bases not matched to a gene. The germline V gene has CDR1 MNHEY and CDR2 SVGAGI. DNA of the CDR3: TGTGCCAGCACAGCGGGAGTCGGTAATGAGCAGTTCTTC. Translation gives CASTAGVGNEQFF.

This rearrangement joins TRBV7-3 to TRBJ1-1; possibly TRBD1 for D (6 bases). This CDR3 region has 13 residues. Per the germline V gene, CDR1 is SGHTA and CDR2 is FQGTGA. V was trimmed by 5 bases and J by 1 base, leaving 8 bases between them. DNA of the CDR3: TGTGCCAGCAGCAAACAGGGGAACACTGAAGCTTTCTTT. Translating it yields CASSKQGNTEAFF.

The V and J genes are TRBV2 and TRBJ1-1; no clear D gene. V was trimmed by 1 base and J by 4 bases, leaving 10 bases between them. Germline values: CDR1 SNHLY, CDR2 FYNNEI. The CDR3 runs 14 residues. CDR3 DNA: TGTGCCAGCAGTGAAGTCAACATTCGCACTGAAGCTTTCTTT. The encoded protein is CASSEVNIRTEAFF.

The rearrangement joins TRBV11-2 to TRBJ2-5; tentative D call: TRBD1 (5 bases). Trimming left V 5 bases short and J 5 bases short, with 12 bases between. The CDR3 is 13 residues long. Germline V lookup: CDR1 SGHAT, CDR2 FQNNGV. In nucleotides, the CDR3 is TGTGCCAGCAGCCCCTATGGGGCGGAGACCCAGTACTTC. It codes for CASSPYGAETQYF.

This chain links TRBV5-1 with TRBJ1-2, with D unresolved. Trimming cost V 1 base and J 2 bases, with 6 bases left between them. Germline V gives CDR1 SGHRS, CDR2 YFSETQ. The CDR3 is 13 residues long. CDR3 residues: CASSLWSNYGYTF. For the CDR3, the DNA is TGCGCCAGCAGCTTGTGGAGCAACTATGGCTACACCTTC.

The V and J genes are TRBV5-4 and TRBJ1-5; D is possibly TRBD1 (5 bases). The CDR3 consists of 14 residues. Germline V lookup: CDR1 SGHNT, CDR2 YYREEE (reference sequence). The V end lost 4 bases, the J end lost 3 bases, and 11 bases lay between the germline ends. The CDR3 nucleotides read TGTGCCAGCAGCCGGGGGGGTGCCAATCAGCCCCAGCATTTT. Protein sequence: CASSRGGANQPQHF.

This chain links TRBV5-4 with TRBJ2-1; 12 bases match TRBD1. Germline V gene data show CDR1 as SGHNT and CDR2 as YYREEE (reference sequence). The J segment lost 10 bases and the V segment lost 0 bases, leaving 8 bases of the junction unmatched. The CDR3 covers 16 residues. CDR3 amino acids: CASSLAGTGGIREQFF. The CDR3 DNA sequence: TGTGCCAGCAGCTTGGCCGGGACAGGGGGCATCAGAGAGCAGTTCTTC.

The J gene is TRBJ2-3, the V gene TRBV3-1 (or the pseudogene TRBV3-2); perhaps TRBD2 as D (5 bases). The CDR3 consists of 13 residues. CDR1 and CDR2 (germline): LGHDT, YNNKEL (reference sequence). Trimming pared 1 base from V and 8 bases from J, leaving 10 bases between. The chain's CDR3 is CASSQGAGGTQYF. The DNA for the CDR3 is TGTGCCAGCAGCCAAGGGGCGGGTGGTACGCAGTATTTT.

V gene TRBV6-5 combines with J gene TRBJ1-3; a possible D gene is TRBD1 (5 bases). The V end was cut by 0 bases, the J end by 5 bases, with 11 bases between. CDR3 length: 15 residues. CDR1 and CDR2 (germline): MNHEY, SVGAGI. This CDR3 is CASSYSGADRNTIYF. The CDR3 DNA is TGTGCCAGCAGTTACTCAGGGGCTGATCGAAACACCATATATTTT.

The gene calls are TRBV4-2 and TRBJ2-5, with unresolved D. Trimming removed 0 bases at V and 10 bases at J, with 6 bases between. This CDR3 is built from 11 residues. The germline CDR1 and CDR2 sequences are LGHNA and YNFKEQ. The CDR3 spells CASSQDRYQYF. Here the CDR3 DNA reads TGTGCCAGCAGCCAAGATCGGTACCAGTACTTC.

The rearrangement uses TRBV21-1 and TRBJ1-5; the table's D call of TRBD1 was not tested on the DNA. TRBV21-1 is deemed a pseudogene. There are 14 residues in the CDR3. CDR3 DNA: TGTGCCAGCAGCAAAGAAACAGCTAATCAGCCCCAGCATTTT. Protein sequence: CASSKETANQPQHF.

V and J are TRBV19 and TRBJ2-3, with 10 bases that match TRBD2. From germline, CDR1 is LNHDA and CDR2 SQIVND (reference sequence). This CDR3 is built from 17 residues. V lost 7 bases and J lost 2; bases outside the gene matches: 12. Here the CDR3 reads CASTEVAGGPNTDTQYF. The CDR3 nucleotides are TGTGCCAGTACCGAAGTAGCGGGAGGTCCGAACACAGATACGCAGTATTTT.